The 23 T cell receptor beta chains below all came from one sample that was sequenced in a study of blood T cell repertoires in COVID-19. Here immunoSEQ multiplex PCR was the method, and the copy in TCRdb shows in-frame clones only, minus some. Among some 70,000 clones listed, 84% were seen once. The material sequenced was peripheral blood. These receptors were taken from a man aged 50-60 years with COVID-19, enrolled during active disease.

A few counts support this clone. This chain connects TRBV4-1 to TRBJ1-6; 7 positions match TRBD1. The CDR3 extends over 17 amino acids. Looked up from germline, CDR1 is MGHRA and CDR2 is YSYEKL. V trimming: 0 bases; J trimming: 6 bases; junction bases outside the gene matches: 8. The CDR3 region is CASSQDLDRAFNSPLHF. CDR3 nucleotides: TGCGCCAGCAGCCAAGATTTAGACAGGGCTTTTAATTCACCCCTCCACTTT.

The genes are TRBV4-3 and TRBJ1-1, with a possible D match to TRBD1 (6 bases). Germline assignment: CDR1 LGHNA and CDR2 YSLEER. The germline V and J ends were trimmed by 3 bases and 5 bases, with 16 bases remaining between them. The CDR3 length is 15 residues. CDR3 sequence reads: CASSHIGQPRTEAFF. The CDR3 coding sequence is TGCGCCAGCAGCCATATTGGACAGCCGCGGACTGAAGCTTTCTTT.

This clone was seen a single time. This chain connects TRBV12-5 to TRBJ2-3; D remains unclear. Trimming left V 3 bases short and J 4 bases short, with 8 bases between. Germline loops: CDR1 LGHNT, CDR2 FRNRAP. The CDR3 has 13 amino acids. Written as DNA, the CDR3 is TGTGCTAGTGGTTTTCCTAATGCAGATACGCAGTATTTT. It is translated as CASGFPNADTQYF.

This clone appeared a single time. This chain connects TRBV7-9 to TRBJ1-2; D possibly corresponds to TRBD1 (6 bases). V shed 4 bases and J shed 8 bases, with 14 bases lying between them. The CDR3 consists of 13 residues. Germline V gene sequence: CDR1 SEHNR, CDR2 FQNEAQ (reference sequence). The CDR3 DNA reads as TGTGCCAGCAGCTCACGGGACACCCCAGGCTACACCTTC. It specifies CASSSRDTPGYTF.

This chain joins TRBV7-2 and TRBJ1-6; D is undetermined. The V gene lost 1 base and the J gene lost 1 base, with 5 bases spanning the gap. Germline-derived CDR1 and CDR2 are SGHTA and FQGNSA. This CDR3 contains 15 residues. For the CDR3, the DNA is TGTGCCAGCAGCTTAGACTCATCCTATAATTCACCCCTCCACTTT. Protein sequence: CASSLDSSYNSPLHF.

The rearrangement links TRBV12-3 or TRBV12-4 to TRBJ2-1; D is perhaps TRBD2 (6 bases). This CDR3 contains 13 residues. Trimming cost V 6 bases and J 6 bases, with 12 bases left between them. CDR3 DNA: TGTGCCAGCAGCCTAGAGACTAGCAATGAGCAGTTCTTC. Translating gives CASSLETSNEQFF.

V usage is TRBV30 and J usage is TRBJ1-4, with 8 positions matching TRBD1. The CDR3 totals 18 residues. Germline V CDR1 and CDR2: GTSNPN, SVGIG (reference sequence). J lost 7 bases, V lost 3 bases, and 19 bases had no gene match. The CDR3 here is CAWSARTGSASRVEKLFF. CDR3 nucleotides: TGTGCCTGGAGCGCGAGGACAGGGTCCGCCTCAAGAGTTGAAAAACTGTTTTTT.

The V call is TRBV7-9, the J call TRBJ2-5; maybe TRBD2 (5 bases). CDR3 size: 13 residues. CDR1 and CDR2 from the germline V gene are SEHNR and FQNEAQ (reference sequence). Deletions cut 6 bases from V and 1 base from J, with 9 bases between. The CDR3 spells CASSYGVQETQYF. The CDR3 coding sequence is TGTGCCAGCAGTTACGGGGTCCAAGAGACCCAGTACTTC.

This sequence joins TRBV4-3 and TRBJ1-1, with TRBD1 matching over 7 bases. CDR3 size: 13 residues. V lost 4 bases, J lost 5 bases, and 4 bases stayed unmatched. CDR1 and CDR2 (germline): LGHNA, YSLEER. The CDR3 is CASSLGQSTEAFF. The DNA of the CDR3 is TGCGCCAGCAGCCTGGGACAGTCGACTGAAGCTTTCTTT.

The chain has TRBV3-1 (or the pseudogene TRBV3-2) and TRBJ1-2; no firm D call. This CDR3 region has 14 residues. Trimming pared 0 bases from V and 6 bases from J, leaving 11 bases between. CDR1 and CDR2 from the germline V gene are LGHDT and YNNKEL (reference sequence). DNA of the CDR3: TGTGCCAGCAGCCAAGATTACGGGTCTCATGGCTACACCTTC. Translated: CASSQDYGSHGYTF.

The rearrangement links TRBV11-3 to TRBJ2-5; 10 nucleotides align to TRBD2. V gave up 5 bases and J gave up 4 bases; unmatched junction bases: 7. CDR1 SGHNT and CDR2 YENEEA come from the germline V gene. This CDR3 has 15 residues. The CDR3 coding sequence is TGTGCCAGCAGCCTTGGTAGCGGGGGGCGAGAGACCCAGTACTTC. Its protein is CASSLGSGGRETQYF.

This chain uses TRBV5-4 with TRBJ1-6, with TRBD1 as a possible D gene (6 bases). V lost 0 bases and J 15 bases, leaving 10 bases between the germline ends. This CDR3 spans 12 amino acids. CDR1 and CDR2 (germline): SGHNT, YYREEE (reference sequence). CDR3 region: CASSLAGQHLHF. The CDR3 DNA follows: TGTGCCAGCAGCTTGGCGGGACAACACCTCCACTTT.

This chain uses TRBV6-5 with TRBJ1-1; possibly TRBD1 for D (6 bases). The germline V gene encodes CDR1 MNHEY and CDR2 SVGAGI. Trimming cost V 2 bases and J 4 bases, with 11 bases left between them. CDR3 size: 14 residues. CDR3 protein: CASSYQGQGTEAFF. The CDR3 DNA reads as TGTGCCAGCAGTTACCAGGGGCAGGGCACTGAAGCTTTCTTT.

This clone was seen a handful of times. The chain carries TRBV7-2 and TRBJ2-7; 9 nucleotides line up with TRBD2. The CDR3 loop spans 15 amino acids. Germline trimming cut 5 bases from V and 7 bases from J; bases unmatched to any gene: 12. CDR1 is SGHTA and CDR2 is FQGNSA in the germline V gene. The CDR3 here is CASSPWSLAGREQYF. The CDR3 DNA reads TGTGCCAGCAGCCCGTGGAGTCTAGCGGGGAGGGAGCAGTACTTC.

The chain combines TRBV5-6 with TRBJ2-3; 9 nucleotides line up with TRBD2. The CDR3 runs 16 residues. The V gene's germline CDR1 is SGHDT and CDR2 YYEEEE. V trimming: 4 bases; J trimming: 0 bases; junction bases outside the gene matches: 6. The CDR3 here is CASSLGLAWSTDTQYF. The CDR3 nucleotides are TGTGCCAGCAGCCTTGGACTAGCGTGGAGCACAGATACGCAGTATTTT.

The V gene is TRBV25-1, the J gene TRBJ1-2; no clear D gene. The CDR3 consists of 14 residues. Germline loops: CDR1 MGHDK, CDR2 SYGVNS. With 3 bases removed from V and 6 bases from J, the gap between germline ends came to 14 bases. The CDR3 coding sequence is TGTGCCAGCAGTGACGCGAGGCGGTCGGATGGCTACACCTTC. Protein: CASSDARRSDGYTF.

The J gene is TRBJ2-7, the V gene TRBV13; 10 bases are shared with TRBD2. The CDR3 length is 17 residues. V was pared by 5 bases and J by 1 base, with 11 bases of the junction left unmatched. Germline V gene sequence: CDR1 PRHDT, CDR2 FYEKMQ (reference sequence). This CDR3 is CASSVSSGGPASYEQYF. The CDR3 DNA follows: TGTGCCAGCAGCGTTAGTAGCGGGGGGCCGGCTTCCTACGAGCAGTACTTC.

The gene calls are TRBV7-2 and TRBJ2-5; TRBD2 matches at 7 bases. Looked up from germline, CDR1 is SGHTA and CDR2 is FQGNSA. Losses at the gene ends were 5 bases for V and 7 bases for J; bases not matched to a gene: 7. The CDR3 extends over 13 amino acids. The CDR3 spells CASSPGWGGTQYF. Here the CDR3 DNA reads TGTGCCAGCAGCCCAGGTTGGGGGGGGACCCAGTACTTC.

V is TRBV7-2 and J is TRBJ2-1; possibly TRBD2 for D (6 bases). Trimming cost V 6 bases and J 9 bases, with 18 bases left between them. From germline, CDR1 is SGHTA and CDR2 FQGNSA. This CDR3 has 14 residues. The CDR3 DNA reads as TGTGCCAGCAGACAGACTAGTTTCTCGGTTGAGCAGTTCTTC. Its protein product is CASRQTSFSVEQFF.

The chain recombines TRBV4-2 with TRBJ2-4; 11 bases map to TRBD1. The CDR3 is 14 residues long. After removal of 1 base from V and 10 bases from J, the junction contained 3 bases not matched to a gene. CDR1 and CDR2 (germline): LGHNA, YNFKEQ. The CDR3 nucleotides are TGTGCCAGCAGCCAAGCCGGGACAGGGGGGATTCAGTACTTC. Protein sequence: CASSQAGTGGIQYF.

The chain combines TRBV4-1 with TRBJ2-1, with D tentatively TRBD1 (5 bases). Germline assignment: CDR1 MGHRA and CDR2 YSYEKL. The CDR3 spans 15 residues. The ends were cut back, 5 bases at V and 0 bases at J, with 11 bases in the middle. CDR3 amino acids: CASSVRAVSYNEQFF. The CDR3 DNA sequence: TGCGCCAGCAGCGTCAGGGCTGTCTCCTACAATGAGCAGTTCTTC.

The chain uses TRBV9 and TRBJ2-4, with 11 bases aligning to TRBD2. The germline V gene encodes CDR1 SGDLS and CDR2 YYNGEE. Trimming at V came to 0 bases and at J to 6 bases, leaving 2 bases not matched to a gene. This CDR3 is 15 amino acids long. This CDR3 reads CASSVGGTSGNIQYF. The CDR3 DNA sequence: TGTGCCAGCAGCGTAGGTGGGACTAGCGGAAACATTCAGTACTTC.

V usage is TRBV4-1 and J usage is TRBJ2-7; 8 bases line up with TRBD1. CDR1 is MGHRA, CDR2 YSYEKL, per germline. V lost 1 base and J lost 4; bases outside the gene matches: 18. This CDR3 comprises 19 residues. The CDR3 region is CASSQGGLLMLQGAYEQYF. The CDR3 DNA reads TGCGCCAGCAGCCAAGGGGGCCTTTTAATGCTGCAGGGGGCATACGAGCAGTACTTC.